The T cell receptor beta chain under discussion was sequenced for a study of CD8 T cells in ankylosing spondylitis. Study-wide results and caveats: Researchers report that disease-linked clones proved CD8+ and relatively rare in peripheral blood.

V lost 4 bases, J lost 2 bases, and 18 bases lay in between. The CDR3 is 15 residues long. The germline V gene encodes CDR1 SQVTM and CDR2 ANQGSEA. Worth noting for this clonotype: Its antigen remains unknown.

A single record per CDR3 protein comes from TCRdb applying MiXCR to the 5' RACE reads. The sample lists 25,000 to 35,000 distinct CDR3 sequences; 30% were seen once. This sequence joins TRBV29-1 and TRBJ2-7; D is unresolved. The sequence was collected from a male donor with ankylosing spondylitis. The sequencing sample was made of synovial fluid, either unsorted or a sorted T cell fraction (not recorded which). The DNA for the CDR3 is TGCAGCGTTGTTGGGCAGGAGAACCCGACCTACGAGCAGTACTTC. It codes for CSVVGQENPTYEQYF.